The clone carrying this T cell receptor (beta chain) was found a few times. The data were obtained in a study of blood T cells in healthy people across ages. The CDR3 runs 16 residues. Germline trimming cut 4 bases from V and 0 bases from J; bases unmatched to any gene: 4. Germline-derived CDR1 and CDR2 are ENHRY and SYGVKD. A J-beta primer mix and a sample-barcoded 5' primer were used in a second PCR of roughly 6 to 11 cycles. TCRdb reanalysed the 5' RACE reads using MiXCR and keeps one entry per CDR3 protein. The repertoire holds over a million distinct CDR3 sequences, with roughly 24% as singletons. This sample also belongs to another study, concerning T cells of mothers and their children.

This TCR was recovered from a girl aged 2-9 years in good health. The sequenced material came from blood. The V call is TRBV10-3, the J call TRBJ2-2; 8 bases map to TRBD1. CDR3 sequence reads: CAISGAGGPNTGELFF. In DNA form, the CDR3 reads TGTGCCATCAGTGGAGCAGGGGGCCCGAACACCGGGGAGCTGTTTTTT.